These T cell receptor beta chains were read from a single sample in a study of T cell repertoires in cytomegalovirus infection. A single record per CDR3 protein comes from TCRdb applying MiXCR to the reads. The sample has nearly 650,000 distinct CDR3 sequences, roughly 26% seen once. The specimen was CD8+ T cells from PBMCs. The source is a human donor in good health (CMV status not recorded). Some clones in this sample may be carry-over from other donors' samples. The CDR3 runs from the conserved cysteine through the conserved F or W. D genes are given only for firm matches. Clone size, where shown, is once, few, many, or a class for clones that have expanded.

CDR3 DNA: TGTGCCAGCAAAGAGGTCTTCGCAGATACGCAGTATTTT
CDR3 protein: CASKEVFADTQYF
clone size: NA
D gene: NA
J gene: TRBJ2-3
V gene: TRBV6-5

CDR3 DNA: TGTGCCAGCAGTTTATCCAACGGTATACTAGCGGGAAATGAAGAGACCCAGTACTTC
CDR3 protein: CASSLSNGILAGNEETQYF
clone size: NA
D gene: TRBD2
J gene: TRBJ2-5
V gene: TRBV27

CDR3 DNA: TGCAGCGTTGTCGGAGTAGCGGCGCATCCGAACAATGAGCAGTTCTTC
CDR3 protein: CSVVGVAAHPNNEQFF
clone size: NA
D gene: NA
J gene: TRBJ2-1
V gene: TRBV29-1

CDR3 DNA: TGTGCCAGCAGCCAAGCCTCTATCGGAAATGAAAAACTGTTTTTT
CDR3 protein: CASSQASIGNEKLFF
clone size: few
D gene: NA
J gene: TRBJ1-4
V gene: TRBV4-2

CDR3 DNA: TGTGCCAGCAGTTTACGGGTCCTCAGGGATGCTGATCAGCCCCAGCATTTT
CDR3 protein: CASSLRVLRDADQPQHF
clone size: many
D gene: NA
J gene: TRBJ1-5
V gene: TRBV28

CDR3 DNA: TGTGCCAGCAGTGAATCCAGCGGGGATCCGCCCCAGTACTTC
CDR3 protein: CASSESSGDPPQYF
clone size: many
D gene: TRBD2
J gene: TRBJ2-5
V gene: TRBV6-1

CDR3 DNA: TGTGCCAGCAGCCCCCGGAAAGGCACTGAAGCTTTCTTT
CDR3 protein: CASSPRKGTEAFF
clone size: NA
D gene: NA
J gene: TRBJ1-1
V gene: TRBV5-4

CDR3 DNA: TGCAGTGCTAGAGAGCGGCGGGCGCCTTACAATGAGCAGTTCTTC
CDR3 protein: CSARERRAPYNEQFF
clone size: NA
D gene: NA
J gene: TRBJ2-1
V gene: TRBV20-1

CDR3 DNA: TGTGCCAGCAGCTTACAGTCGGATTACAATGAGCAGTTCTTC
CDR3 protein: CASSLQSDYNEQFF
clone size: many
D gene: NA
J gene: TRBJ2-1
V gene: TRBV11-2

CDR3 DNA: TGCAGCGTTGAGGGGTTCGGGCCGACTTATGGCTACACCTTC
CDR3 protein: CSVEGFGPTYGYTF
clone size: once
D gene: NA
J gene: TRBJ1-2
V gene: TRBV29-1

CDR3 DNA: TGTACCAGCAGTCCACAGGGAGTGGAGCAGTACTTC
CDR3 protein: CTSSPQGVEQYF
clone size: NA
D gene: NA
J gene: TRBJ2-7
V gene: TRBV12-3/TRBV12-4

CDR3 DNA: TGTGCTAGTGGTTTGGTACCCTCCGGGGGCTCCTACAATGAGCAGTTCTTC
CDR3 protein: CASGLVPSGGSYNEQFF
clone size: NA
D gene: NA
J gene: TRBJ2-1
V gene: TRBV12-5

CDR3 DNA: TGTGCCAGCAGCCCGAGGACGGGGCTAGATGAGCAGTTCTTC
CDR3 protein: CASSPRTGLDEQFF
clone size: NA
D gene: NA
J gene: TRBJ2-1
V gene: TRBV7-6

CDR3 DNA: TGTGCCATCAGTGAGTCCGCAGGAAGCAGCTATGGCTACACCTTC
CDR3 protein: CAISESAGSSYGYTF
clone size: many
D gene: NA
J gene: TRBJ1-2
V gene: TRBV10-3

CDR3 DNA: TGTGCCAGCAGTTACTCGAGAAGCCGACGGAACCAAGAGACCCAGTACTTC
CDR3 protein: CASSYSRSRRNQETQYF
clone size: few
D gene: NA
J gene: TRBJ2-5
V gene: TRBV6-2/TRBV6-3

CDR3 DNA: TGTGCCAGTAGTTCCGCCGGGACGGTCTCCTACGAGCAGTACTTC
CDR3 protein: CASSSAGTVSYEQYF
clone size: NA
D gene: NA
J gene: TRBJ2-7
V gene: TRBV19

CDR3 DNA: TGTGCCAGCAGTCACGCGGCAGGGTTCACAGATACGCAGTATTTT
CDR3 protein: CASSHAAGFTDTQYF
clone size: few
D gene: NA
J gene: TRBJ2-3
V gene: TRBV6-6

CDR3 DNA: TGTGCCAGCAGTGAATATTTTGGTAATCAGCCCCAGCATTTT
CDR3 protein: CASSEYFGNQPQHF
clone size: NA
D gene: NA
J gene: TRBJ1-5
V gene: TRBV25-1

CDR3 DNA: TGTGCCAGCAGTTTTCTACCCGCAACTAATGAAAAACTGTTTTTT
CDR3 protein: CASSFLPATNEKLFF
clone size: NA
D gene: NA
J gene: TRBJ1-4
V gene: TRBV12-3/TRBV12-4

CDR3 DNA: TGTGCCAGCAGCGTAGATCCGGCCCCCTACAATGAGCAGTTCTTC
CDR3 protein: CASSVDPAPYNEQFF
clone size: few
D gene: NA
J gene: TRBJ2-1
V gene: TRBV9

CDR3 DNA: TGTGCCAGCACCCTAGGAGGGGGGGCTGGGCAGCCCCAGCATTTT
CDR3 protein: CASTLGGGAGQPQHF
clone size: many
D gene: NA
J gene: TRBJ1-5
V gene: TRBV7-2

CDR3 DNA: TGTGCCAACAGCCCCAGGGGGCCAACGGGAGAGACCCAGTACTTC
CDR3 protein: CANSPRGPTGETQYF
clone size: once
D gene: TRBD1
J gene: TRBJ2-5
V gene: TRBV7-9